This T cell receptor (beta chain) was captured in a study of blood T cell repertoires in COVID-19 (TCRdb year 2020). Describing the broader study: Samples from collaborators originated in the United States, Italy and Spain and spanned both the acute and convalescent phases of COVID-19. The samples were drawn from the first 160 participants of the ongoing ImmuneRACE study and from 1,254 subjects provided by 6 global collaborators. A de-identified subject ID, COVID-19 status, age in years and sex were almost always included in the sample metadata. The repertoires were released in a freely available public database intended as a resource for research on the immune response to SARS-CoV-2. The dataset comprised deeply sampled blood TCRbeta repertoires from subjects exposed to, actively infected with, or recovered from COVID-19. The prospective study material was composed of cDNA or gDNA derived from T cells, B-cell-depleted T cells, or PBMCs. HLA class I and class II types, where available, came from metadata supplied by the sample provider rather than from assay-based typing. Overall results and qualifications from the work: Clinical and demographic metadata were provided uncurated, with the amount varying by source and participant.

About this clone: Its antigen is not yet known. Base qualities were left out, and no much larger clone turns up one base away.

The immunoSEQ Assay, a bias-controlled multiplex PCR, was used to amplify TCRbeta CDR3 regions from genomic DNA. On the authors' methods: Nucleated cell counts per sample were estimated from amplification of reference gene primers within the assay. To quantify the absolute abundance of each unique TCRbeta CDR3 rearrangement, sequence reads were collapsed and filtered. Productive Simpson clonality was computed per sample as the square root of Simpson's diversity index over productive rearrangements. TCRdb re-hosts the immuneACCESS table, in-frame sequences only. Its copies lack some clones; in the studies checked, an unresolved V gene accounts for under half of them, and the cause for the rest is not known. V and J calls and clone size are as listed in that table; D and trimming were resolved from the DNA. Present in this sample are around 87,000 clones, approximately 77% of which were seen just once. The top ten clonotypes cover roughly a tenth of the sample.

V gives up 3 bases and J gives up 8 bases, and the segment between their germline ends measures 11 bases. The CDR3 goes from the cysteine to the phenylalanine over 12 residues. The sequence is cut down to CDR3 DNA, 36 bases in frame from base 1. CDR1 SQVTM and CDR2 ANQGSEA were looked up in the germline V gene. Each collaborating institution followed its own protocols to collect whole blood in K2EDTA tubes. For TCRbeta analysis, collaborators shipped samples as frozen whole blood, isolated PBMCs, or DNA extracted from either of those sample types. The source material was peripheral blood. The sequence was collected from a woman older than 75 with acute or convalescent COVID-19. This chain is built from TRBV29-1 and TRBJ2-1, and possibly TRBD2, on 6 matching bases. The CDR3 region: CSVEGLGDEQFF. The nucleotide sequence is TGCAGCGTTGAGGGACTGGGCGATGAGCAGTTCTTC.